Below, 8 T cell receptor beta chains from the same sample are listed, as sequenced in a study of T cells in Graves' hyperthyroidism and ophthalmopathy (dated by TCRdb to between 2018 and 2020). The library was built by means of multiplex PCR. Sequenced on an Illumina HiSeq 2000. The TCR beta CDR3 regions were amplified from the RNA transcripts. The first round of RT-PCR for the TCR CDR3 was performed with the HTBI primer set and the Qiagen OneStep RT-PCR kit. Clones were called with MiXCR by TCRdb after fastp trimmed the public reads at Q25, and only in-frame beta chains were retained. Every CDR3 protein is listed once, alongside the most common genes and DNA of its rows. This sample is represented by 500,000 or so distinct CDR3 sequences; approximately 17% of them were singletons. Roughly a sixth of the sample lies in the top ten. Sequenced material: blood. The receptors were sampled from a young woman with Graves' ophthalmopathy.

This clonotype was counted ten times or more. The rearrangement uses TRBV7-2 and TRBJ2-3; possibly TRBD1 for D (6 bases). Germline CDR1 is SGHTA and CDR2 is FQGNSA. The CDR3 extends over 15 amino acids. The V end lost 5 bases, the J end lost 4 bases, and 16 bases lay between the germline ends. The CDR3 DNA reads TGTGCCAGCAGCGTTAGCAGTGGGGGCCCAGATACGCAGTATTTT. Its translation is CASSVSSGGPDTQYF.

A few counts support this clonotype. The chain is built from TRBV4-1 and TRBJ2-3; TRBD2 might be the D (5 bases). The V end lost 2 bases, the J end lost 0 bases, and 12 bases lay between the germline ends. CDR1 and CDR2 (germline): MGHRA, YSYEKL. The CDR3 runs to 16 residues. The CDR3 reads CASSQQTRPSTDTQYF. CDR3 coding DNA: TGCGCCAGCAGCCAACAAACTAGACCTAGCACAGATACGCAGTATTTT.

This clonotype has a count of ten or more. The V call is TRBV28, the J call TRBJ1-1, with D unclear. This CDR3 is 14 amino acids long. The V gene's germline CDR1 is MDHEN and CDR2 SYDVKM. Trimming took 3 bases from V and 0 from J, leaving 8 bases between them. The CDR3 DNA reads TGTGCCAGCAGTTTGGGGTTCGTGAACACTGAAGCTTTCTTT. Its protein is CASSLGFVNTEAFF.

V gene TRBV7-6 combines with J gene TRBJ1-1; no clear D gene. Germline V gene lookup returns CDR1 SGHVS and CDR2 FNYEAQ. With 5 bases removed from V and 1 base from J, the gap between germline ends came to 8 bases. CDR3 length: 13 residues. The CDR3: CASSLTWNTEAFF. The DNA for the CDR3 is TGTGCCAGCAGCCTGACATGGAACACTGAAGCTTTCTTT.

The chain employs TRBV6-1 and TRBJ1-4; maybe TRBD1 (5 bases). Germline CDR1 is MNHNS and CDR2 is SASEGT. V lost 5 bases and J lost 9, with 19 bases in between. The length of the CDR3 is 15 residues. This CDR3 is CASSYEGRRGKKLFF. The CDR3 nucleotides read TGTGCCAGCAGTTACGAGGGACGGCGCGGGAAAAAACTGTTTTTT.

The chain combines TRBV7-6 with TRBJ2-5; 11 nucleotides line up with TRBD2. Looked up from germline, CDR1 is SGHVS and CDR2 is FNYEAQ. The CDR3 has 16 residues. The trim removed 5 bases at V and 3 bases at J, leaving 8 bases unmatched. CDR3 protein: CASSDLTGLAEETQYF. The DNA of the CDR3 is TGTGCCAGCAGCGATCTAACGGGACTAGCGGAAGAGACCCAGTACTTC. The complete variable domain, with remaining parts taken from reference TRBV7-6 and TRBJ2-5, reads GAGVSQSPRYKVTKRGQDVALRCDPISGHVSLYWYRQALGQGPEFLTYFNYEAQQDKSGLPNDRFSAERPEGSISTLTIQRTEQRDSAMYRCASSDLTGLAEETQYFGPGTRLLVL.

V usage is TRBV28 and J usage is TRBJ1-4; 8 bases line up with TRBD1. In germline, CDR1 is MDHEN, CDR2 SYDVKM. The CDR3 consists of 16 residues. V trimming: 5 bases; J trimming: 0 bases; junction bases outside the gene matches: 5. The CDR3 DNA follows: TGTGCCAGCAGTGGGAGGACAGGGACAACTAATGAAAAACTGTTTTTT. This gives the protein CASSGRTGTTNEKLFF.

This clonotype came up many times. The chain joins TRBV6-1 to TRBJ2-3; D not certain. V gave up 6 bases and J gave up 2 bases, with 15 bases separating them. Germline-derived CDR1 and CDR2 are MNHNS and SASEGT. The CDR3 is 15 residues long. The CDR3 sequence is CASRGMAYNTDTQYF. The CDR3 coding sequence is TGTGCCAGCAGAGGAATGGCGTATAACACAGATACGCAGTATTTT.